The 5 T cell receptor beta chains below all came from one sample that was sequenced in a study of blood T cell repertoires in COVID-19. Clones were read by immunoSEQ multiplex PCR, and TCRdb kept only the in-frame ones, dropping some. The repertoire has 95,000 to 150,000 clones, around 77% of them found once; the top ten carry approximately 16%. Specimen: peripheral blood. These receptors all stem from a man between 60 and 75 years old with active or convalescent COVID-19.

In this sample, this clone turned up once. The CDR3 reads CASSGTPGAGELFF. The CDR3 region has the DNA TGTGCCAGCAGCGGGACCCCGGGGGCCGGGGAGCTGTTTTTT. The chain combines TRBV7-3 with TRBJ2-2; weak D call: TRBD2 (6 bases). Looked up from germline, CDR1 is SGHTA and CDR2 is FQGTGA. This CDR3 contains 14 residues. The ends were cut back, 5 bases at V and 6 bases at J, with 13 bases in the middle.

The chain joins TRBV12-3 or TRBV12-4 to TRBJ1-2, with a weak D call TRBD1 (5 bases). V was pared by 5 bases and J by 2 bases, with 9 bases between. This CDR3 is 13 amino acids long. The CDR3 here is CASSLGANYGYTF. CDR3 sequence (DNA): TGTGCCAGCAGTCTTGGGGCGAACTATGGCTACACCTTC.

The chain employs TRBV7-9 and TRBJ2-7; TRBD2 agrees at 7 bases. This CDR3 has 15 amino acids. CDR1 SEHNR and CDR2 FQNEAQ come from the germline V gene (reference sequence). The trim removed 5 bases at V and 4 bases at J, leaving 11 bases unmatched. The CDR3 loop reads CASSRGGGTIYEQYF. CDR3 in DNA: TGTGCCAGCAGCCGTGGCGGAGGGACTATTTACGAGCAGTACTTC.

This chain uses TRBV18 with TRBJ1-1; TRBD1 matches at 7 bases. This CDR3 contains 14 residues. With 3 bases clipped from V and 1 base from J, the junction kept 2 bases outside the gene matches. Germline V lookup: CDR1 KGHSH, CDR2 LQKENI. The CDR3 nucleotides read TGTGCCAGCTCACCCTCAGGGGGGAACACTGAAGCTTTCTTT. This translates into CASSPSGGNTEAFF.

This clone was detected many times. This chain links TRBV6-6 with TRBJ2-7; 7 bases map to TRBD1. The CDR3 spans 14 residues. V gave up 5 bases and J gave up 7 bases; unmatched junction bases: 11. The germline V gene encodes CDR1 MNHNY and CDR2 SVGAGI (reference sequence). The CDR3 protein is CASSLDRVVREQYF. CDR3 nucleotides: TGTGCCAGCAGTCTCGACAGGGTAGTGAGGGAGCAGTACTTC.